This TCR beta chain was sequenced for a study of human T cells and chemical hapten exposure. The CDR3 spans 14 residues. V was pared by 7 bases and J by 0 bases, with 8 bases between. The germline V gene encodes CDR1 KGHDR and CDR2 SFDVKD. As to time point: patch test 2, 6 weeks after DPC sensitization. Treatment defined: therapeutic diphenylcyclopropenone sensitization with weekly scalp DPC. This clonotype was picked up many times. TCRdb passed the RACE reads through MiXCR, listing each CDR3 protein once. The table lists approximately 40,000 distinct CDR3 sequences, approximately 3.4% of them singletons.

The chain joins TRBV24-1 to TRBJ2-2; no reliable D call. This specimen consisted of whole blood, obtained in connection with sensitization to the hapten diphenylcyclopropenone (DPC). The TCR was taken from a man between 35 and 55 years old with alopecia areata. Some clones in this sample may be carry-over from other donors' samples. This chain's CDR3 is CATRAPANTGELFF. The CDR3 DNA is TGTGCCACCAGGGCCCCGGCGAACACCGGGGAGCTGTTTTTT.